This TCR beta chain was profiled in a study of blood T cell repertoires in COVID-19. About the study: Sources were T cells, B-cell-depleted T cells, or PBMCs; the material itself was cDNA or gDNA.

Assay: immunoSEQ multiplex PCR; the TCRdb copy retains only in-frame clones and omits some. The data show roughly 100,000 clones, about 79% seen once. Germline CDR1 is SGDLS and CDR2 is YYNGEE. Trimming stripped 0 bases from V and 7 bases from J, with 20 bases between. This CDR3 spans 17 amino acids. The sample taken for sequencing was peripheral blood. The clonotype was recovered from an elderly woman with active or convalescent COVID-19. The chain couples TRBV9 to TRBJ2-1, with D perhaps TRBD2 (5 bases). The CDR3 is CASSVEATWGGGNEQFF. CDR3 nucleotides: TGTGCCAGCAGCGTAGAGGCGACATGGGGTGGAGGAAATGAGCAGTTCTTC.